Sequencing of this T cell receptor beta chain was carried out in a study of read filtering for tumor transcriptome and immune sequencing. Overall study: The cohort had some 16 men and approximately 13 women aged roughly 40 to 90, mean roughly 66 years. Eight or nine patients were R-ISS I, some 15 were R-ISS II, six or seven were R-ISS III. Findings and limits, study-wide: Even smaller IR-seq throughput identified most shared clonotypes.

Molecular barcoded adaptors covering alpha/delta and beta/gamma chains were used on roughly 400 ng RNA. TCRdb redid the calling of the reads with MiXCR, one entry per CDR3 protein. Of 130,000 or so distinct CDR3 sequences listed, roughly 13% are singletons. This clonotype turned up a few times. Its cognate antigen is unknown. Bone marrow was sampled from every patient at the time of active disease. The V and J ends lost 2 bases and 3 bases respectively, with 11 bases between them. Looked up from germline, CDR1 is LNHDA and CDR2 is SQIVND (reference sequence). The CDR3 sequence is 14 residues long. This receptor was identified in a donor older than 35 with multiple myeloma. The chain joins TRBV19 to TRBJ2-7, with D maybe TRBD1 (6 bases). The sample taken for sequencing was a population of CD138-negative cells sorted from bone marrow. In DNA form, the CDR3 reads TGTGCCAGTAGTATAACAGGGAAAATCTACGAGCAGTACTTC. It specifies CASSITGKIYEQYF.